These T cell receptor beta chains were read from a single sample in a study of T cells in Graves' hyperthyroidism and ophthalmopathy. MiXCR, applied by TCRdb to the multiplex PCR reads, yields one record per CDR3 protein. Counted here are hundreds of thousands of distinct CDR3 sequences, around 24% occurring once; the ten biggest clones make up approximately 10%. Sequenced: blood. These receptors all come from a woman in her twenties or thirties with Graves' ophthalmopathy. Both conserved end residues are part of each CDR3. A D gene is named only where the DNA matches it firmly. The size entry is marked missing in some rows and otherwise reads once, few, many or a size class.

>-|14|-|TRBV3-1|TRBJ1-1
CASSQRGRNTEAFF
TGTGCCAGCAGCCAGCGGGGACGGAACACTGAAGCTTTCTTT
>-|14|many|TRBV20-1|TRBJ1-1
CSARPLGFGAEAFF
TGCAGTGCTAGGCCTCTGGGGTTCGGGGCTGAAGCTTTCTTT
>-|15|many|TRBV6-1|TRBJ1-1
CASRKRGDLNTEAFF
TGTGCCAGCAGAAAGCGAGGGGACTTGAACACTGAAGCTTTCTTT
>TRBD2|16|many|TRBV6-5|TRBJ2-5
CASSYGTSGNQETQYF
TGTGCCAGCAGTTACGGGACTAGCGGAAACCAAGAGACCCAGTACTTC
>TRBD1|16|many|TRBV15|TRBJ2-7
CATSRDSGQGTYEQYF
TGTGCCACCAGCAGAGATTCGGGACAGGGCACCTACGAGCAGTACTTC
>-|14|-|TRBV4-1|TRBJ2-7
CANSQGPGSYEQYF
TGCGCCAACAGCCAAGGGCCGGGGTCCTACGAGCAGTACTTC
>-|14|many|TRBV6-1|TRBJ1-1
CASTLPDRNTEAFF
TGTGCCAGCACACTACCCGACAGGAACACTGAAGCTTTCTTT
>-|17|-|TRBV2|TRBJ2-5
CASSEAGGLTRWETQYF
TGTGCCAGCAGTGAAGCGGGGGGACTGACCCGCTGGGAGACCCAGTACTTC
>-|15|-|TRBV12-3/TRBV12-4|TRBJ1-3
CASANGWGAGNTIYF
TGTGCCTCCGCTAACGGCTGGGGCGCTGGAAACACCATATATTTT
>-|13|many|TRBV6-1|TRBJ1-2
CASSGDGYYGYTF
TGTGCCAGCAGTGGGGACGGCTACTATGGCTACACCTTC
>-|13|many|TRBV4-1|TRBJ1-2
CASSQVESYGYTF
TGCGCCAGCAGCCAAGTGGAGTCGTATGGCTACACCTTC
>-|13|few|TRBV12-3/TRBV12-4|TRBJ2-5
CASSFGQKETQYF
TGTGCCAGCAGTTTCGGGCAGAAAGAGACCCAGTACTTC
>TRBD1|15|many|TRBV19|TRBJ2-7
CASSIIGTGLYEQYF
TGTGCCAGTAGTATCATCGGGACAGGGCTTTACGAGCAGTACTTC
>TRBD1|13|-|TRBV20-1|TRBJ2-7
CSAAGQVTYEQYF
TGCAGCGCCGCGGGACAGGTAACCTACGAGCAGTACTTC
>-|13|many|TRBV12-3/TRBV12-4|TRBJ1-2
CASSLAQGYGYTF
TGTGCCAGCAGTTTAGCACAGGGATATGGCTACACCTTC
>TRBD2|16|-|TRBV3-1|TRBJ2-7
CASSQAGGGAGYEQYF
TGTGCCAGCAGCCAAGCCGGCGGGGGGGCAGGCTACGAGCAGTACTTC
>-|15|many|TRBV7-3|TRBJ1-1
CASSLLGVGNTEAFF
TGTGCCAGCAGCTTACTGGGGGTAGGAAACACTGAAGCTTTCTTT
>-|14|-|TRBV7-9|TRBJ2-7
CASSSNWSPYEQYF
TGTGCCAGCAGCTCCAATTGGAGTCCTTACGAGCAGTACTTC
>-|11|many|TRBV19|TRBJ1-2
CATTASYGYTF
TGTGCCACCACAGCCTCCTATGGCTACACCTTC
>-|12|few|TRBV28|TRBJ2-7
CASSARPYEQYF
TGTGCCAGCAGCGCCAGACCCTACGAGCAGTACTTC
>-|14|many|TRBV5-1|TRBJ1-3
CASSLGASGNTIYF
TGCGCCAGCAGCTTGGGGGCCTCTGGAAACACCATATATTTT
>TRBD1|20|many|TRBV20-1|TRBJ2-7
CSARDSLAGQGARISYEQYF
TGCAGTGCTAGAGATTCTTTAGCGGGACAGGGGGCGAGGATCTCCTACGAGCAGTACTTC
>TRBD2|14|-|TRBV10-3|TRBJ2-5
CAIGPAGNQETQYF
TGTGCCATCGGCCCAGCGGGGAATCAAGAGACCCAGTACTTC
>-|12|many|TRBV18|TRBJ2-5
CASSPREETQYF
TGTGCCAGCTCACCACGAGAAGAGACCCAGTACTTC
>-|14|-|TRBV12-5|TRBJ1-1
CASGPRGGNTEAFF
TGTGCTAGTGGTCCCCGGGGAGGGAACACTGAAGCTTTCTTT
>-|13|-|TRBV11-2|TRBJ2-7
CASSLSLGQPPSF
TGTGCCAGCAGCTTATCTCTCGGACAGCCTCCCTCCTTC
>-|17|-|TRBV13|TRBJ1-2
CASSAGAGELANYGYTF
TGTGCCAGCAGTGCTGGGGCAGGAGAACTAGCTAACTATGGCTACACCTTC
>-|13|many|TRBV6-1|TRBJ1-2
CASSWRGQGGYTF
TGTGCCAGCAGCTGGCGGGGTCAAGGTGGCTACACCTTC
>TRBD1|18|few|TRBV11-1|TRBJ1-1
CASSSLLSGTGAGTEAFF
TGTGCCAGCAGCTCTCTACTCTCCGGGACAGGAGCAGGCACTGAAGCTTTCTTT
>-|14|-|TRBV7-2|TRBJ1-1
CASSLELDYTEALF
TGTGCCAGCAGCTTAGAACTCGATTACACTGAAGCTCTCTTT
>-|14|few|TRBV6-1|TRBJ1-2
CASNPGDFYYGYTF
TGTGCCAGCAATCCAGGGGACTTTTACTATGGCTACACCTTC
>TRBD1|16|-|TRBV29-1|TRBJ1-6
CSDRPLGTGENSPLHF
TGCAGCGACCGACCACTCGGGACAGGGGAAAATTCACCCCTCCACTTT
>TRBD1|14|many|TRBV19|TRBJ1-2
CATGQGAEYYGYTF
TGTGCCACCGGACAGGGGGCGGAGTACTATGGCTACACCTTC
>TRBD1|13|many|TRBV20-1|TRBJ2-7
CSGTGQGRYEQYF
TGCAGTGGCACGGGACAGGGAAGGTACGAGCAGTACTTC
>-|15|-|TRBV14|TRBJ1-1
CASSTGTQFNTEAFF
TGTGCCAGCAGCACAGGGACCCAATTCAACACTGAAGCTTTCTTT
>-|13|few|TRBV12-3/TRBV12-4|TRBJ2-7
CASSPTVRDEQYF
TGTGCCAGCAGTCCAACCGTTCGGGACGAGCAGTACTTC
>-|13|many|TRBV28|TRBJ1-5
CASSLWAPQPQHF
TGTGCCAGCAGTTTATGGGCCCCCCAGCCCCAGCATTTT
>TRBD1|15|many|TRBV6-4|TRBJ1-5
CASSVTGAVGQPQHF
TGTGCCAGCAGTGTGACAGGGGCGGTTGGGCAGCCCCAGCATTTT
>-|15|-|TRBV6-1|TRBJ2-2
CASSEARLRSGELFF
TGTGCCAGCAGTGAAGCGCGTCTTAGATCCGGGGAGCTGTTTTTT
>-|16|many|TRBV6-1|TRBJ2-5
CASSVRTALSGETQYF
TGTGCCAGCAGTGTCAGGACAGCTCTCTCGGGGGAGACCCAGTACTTC
>-|14|many|TRBV5-5|TRBJ1-1
CASSSDSYNTEAFF
TGTGCCAGCAGCTCCGACAGCTACAACACTGAAGCTTTCTTT
>-|13|few|TRBV28|TRBJ1-1
CASSQYRATEAFF
TGTGCCAGCAGTCAGTACAGGGCGACTGAAGCTTTCTTT
>-|12|few|TRBV7-9|TRBJ2-5
CASSSTEETQYF
TGTGCCAGCAGCTCCACGGAAGAGACCCAGTACTTC
>-|14|many|TRBV6-5|TRBJ1-1
CASTPNGGGTEAFF
TGTGCCAGCACTCCAAATGGGGGAGGAACTGAAGCTTTCTTT
>-|12|-|TRBV28|TRBJ1-3
CASSSIENTIYF
TGTGCCAGCAGTTCTATTGAAAACACCATATATTTT
>-|14|once|TRBV30|TRBJ1-2
CAWSVTGLSYGYTF
TGTGCCTGGAGTGTGACAGGTTTAAGTTATGGCTACACCTTC
>-|14|-|TRBV4-1|TRBJ1-2
CASSQAVGNYGYTF
TGCGCCAGCAGCCAAGCAGTAGGGAACTATGGCTACACCTTC
>TRBD1|18|many|TRBV12-3/TRBV12-4|TRBJ1-1
CASSFGGGGLGMNTEAFF
TGTGCCAGCAGTTTCGGGGGAGGGGGCCTAGGGATGAACACTGAAGCTTTCTTT
>-|13|-|TRBV20-1|TRBJ2-7
CSASDSDSYEQYF
TGCAGTGCCTCGGACAGTGACTCCTACGAGCAGTACTTC
>TRBD2|15|many|TRBV7-2|TRBJ2-7
CASSPPSGGAVEQYF
TGTGCCAGCAGCCCGCCTAGCGGGGGGGCGGTCGAGCAGTACTTC
>TRBD1|16|few|TRBV29-1|TRBJ1-2
CSVEGGPRQGAYGYTF
TGCAGCGTTGAAGGGGGGCCGCGACAGGGGGCCTATGGCTACACCTTC
>TRBD2|14|many|TRBV5-1|TRBJ2-7
CASSSGTTSPEQYF
TGCGCCAGCAGCTCCGGGACTACATCCCCCGAGCAGTACTTC
>-|17|few|TRBV6-5|TRBJ1-5
CASSYSYNDYSNQPQHF
TGTGCCAGCAGTTACTCGTACAACGATTATAGCAATCAGCCCCAGCATTTT
>-|14|many|TRBV6-1|TRBJ1-3
CASSEWGSGNTIYF
TGTGCCAGCAGTGAATGGGGATCTGGAAACACCATATATTTT